This T cell receptor (beta chain) was recorded in a study of blood T cells in healthy people across ages. CDR3 size: 15 residues. Germline V gene sequence: CDR1 LGHDT, CDR2 YNNKEL (reference sequence). With 6 bases removed from V and 3 bases from J, the gap between germline ends came to 15 bases. Next came a second PCR, run for about 6 to 11 cycles, which used a sample-barcoded 5' primer along with a J-beta primer mix. TCRdb re-analysed the 5' RACE reads in MiXCR, keeping a single row per CDR3 protein. The sample lists more than 500,000 distinct CDR3 sequences, 27% seen once, with approximately 3.6% in the top ten. Investigators took about 9.1 milliliters of peripheral blood from every donor. The sample also formed part of further work on T cells of mothers and their children.

The rearrangement joins TRBV3-1 to TRBJ2-1; no definite D call. The source is a boy between 2 and 10 years old in good health. The sample comprised blood. The CDR3 is CASRGPARSYNEQFF. The CDR3 region has the DNA TGTGCCAGCAGGGGCCCCGCACGTAGCTACAATGAGCAGTTCTTC.